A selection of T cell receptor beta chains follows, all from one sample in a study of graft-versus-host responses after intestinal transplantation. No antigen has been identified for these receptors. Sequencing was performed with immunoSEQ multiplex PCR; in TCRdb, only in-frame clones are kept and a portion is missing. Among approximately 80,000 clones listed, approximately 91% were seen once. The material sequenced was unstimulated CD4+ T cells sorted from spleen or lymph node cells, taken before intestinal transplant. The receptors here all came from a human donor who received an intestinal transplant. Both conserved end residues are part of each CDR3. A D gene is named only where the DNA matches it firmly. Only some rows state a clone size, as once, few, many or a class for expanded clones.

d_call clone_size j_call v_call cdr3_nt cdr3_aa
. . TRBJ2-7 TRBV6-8 TGTGCCAGCAGTTACGCTAACAGGCTCCTCTCCTACGAGCAGTACTTC CASSYANRLLSYEQYF
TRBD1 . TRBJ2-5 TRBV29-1 TGCAGCGTTGAGAGGGGGCCTTTGGGTGGGAAAGAGACCCAGTACTTC CSVERGPLGGKETQYF
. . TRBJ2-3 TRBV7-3 TGTGCCAGCAGCTTAACTAGAGTAGATACGCAGTATTTT CASSLTRVDTQYF
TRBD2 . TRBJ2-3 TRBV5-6 TGTGCCAGCAGCTTGAGCGGGGCTAGCACAGATACGCAGTATTTT CASSLSGASTDTQYF
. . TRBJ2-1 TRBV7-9 TGTGCCAGCAGCTTAGTCCTAGCAGTCTCCTACAATGAGCAGTTCTTC CASSLVLAVSYNEQFF
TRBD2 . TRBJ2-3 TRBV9 TGTGCCAGCAGCGTTGGGGGGACTAGCGGGGGGAGGGATACGCAGTATTTT CASSVGGTSGGRDTQYF
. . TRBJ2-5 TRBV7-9 TGTGCCAGCATCCCCCCGGGAGCGGAGACCCAGTACTTC CASIPPGAETQYF
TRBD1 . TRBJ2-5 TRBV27 TGTGCCAGCAGTCTCCGGGACAGGAGGGAGACCCAGTACTTC CASSLRDRRETQYF
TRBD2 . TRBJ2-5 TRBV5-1 TGCGCCAGCAGCCCCGGACTAGCGGAAGAGACCCAGTACTTC CASSPGLAEETQYF
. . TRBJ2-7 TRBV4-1 TGCGCCAGCAGCCAATTCCGACAGCCAACCTACGAGCAGTACTTC CASSQFRQPTYEQYF
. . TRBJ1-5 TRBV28 TGTGCCAGCAGTTTAACCAGGGAACCTTATAGCAATCAGCCCCAGCATTTT CASSLTREPYSNQPQHF
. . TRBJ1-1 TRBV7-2 TGTGCCAGCAGCTTAGATTCGGAGGGAGAAGCTTTCTTT CASSLDSEGEAFF
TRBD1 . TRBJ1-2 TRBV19 TGTGCCAGTAGTCCCGACAGGGACGGGAGAACTGACTATGGCTACACCTTC CASSPDRDGRTDYGYTF
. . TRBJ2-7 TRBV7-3 TGTGCCAGCAGCTTAAGGCCGGAGAACCCCTACGAGCAGTACTTC CASSLRPENPYEQYF
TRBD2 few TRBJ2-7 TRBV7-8 TGTGCCAGCAGCTTAGCACTAGCGGGAGCCGAGCAGTACTTC CASSLALAGAEQYF
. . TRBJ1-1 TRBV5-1 TGCGCCAGCAGAGAGGGTTTTCTGGGCACTGAAGCTTTCTTT CASREGFLGTEAFF
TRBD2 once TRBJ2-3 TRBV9 TGTGCCAGCAGCGAGGGGCTAGCGGGGGTCACAGATACGCAGTATTTT CASSEGLAGVTDTQYF
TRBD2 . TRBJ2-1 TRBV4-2 TGTGCCAGCAGCCAAGATCTGAGGACTAGCGGCTACAATGAGCAGTTCTTC CASSQDLRTSGYNEQFF
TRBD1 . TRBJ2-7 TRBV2 TGTGCCAGCAGCGCTACCGGACAGGTAGGGGGCTACGAGCAGTACTTC CASSATGQVGGYEQYF
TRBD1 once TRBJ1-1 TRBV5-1 TGCGCCAGCAGCTTGGGGGACAGGAGTACCATGAACACTGAAGCTTTCTTT CASSLGDRSTMNTEAFF
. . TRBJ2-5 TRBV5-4 TGTGCCAGCAGTCGTTTTTTGGTGGGGGCTTTTGAAGAGACCCAGTACTTC CASSRFLVGAFEETQYF
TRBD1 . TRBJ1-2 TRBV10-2 TGCGCCAGCAGTGAGTCGAGGATGTTGACAGGGAAGGGCTATGGCTACACCTTC CASSESRMLTGKGYGYTF
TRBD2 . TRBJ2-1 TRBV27 TGTGCCAGCCGAGCGGGAGGGGCCTACAATGAGCAGTTCTTC CASRAGGAYNEQFF
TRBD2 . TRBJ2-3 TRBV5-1 TGCGCCAGCAGCCCTGGGCTAGCGGGGGGCCTCCGCACAGATACGCAGTATTTT CASSPGLAGGLRTDTQYF
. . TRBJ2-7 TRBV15 TGTGCCACCAGCAGAGATCTCCAGGGCTACGAGCAGTACTTC CATSRDLQGYEQYF
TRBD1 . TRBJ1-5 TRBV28 TGTGCCAGCAGTCCCCGGGGACAGGGTGATCAGCCCCAGCATTTT CASSPRGQGDQPQHF
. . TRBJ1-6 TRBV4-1 TGCGCCAGCAGCCAAGATCAAGAGTCACCCCTCCACTTT CASSQDQESPLHF
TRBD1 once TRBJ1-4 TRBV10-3 TGTGCCATCAGTGACAGGGGGGCTGAAAAACTGTTTTTT CAISDRGAEKLFF
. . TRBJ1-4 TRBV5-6 TGTGCCAGCAGCTCCCTCGCAGGGCGAACTAATGAAAAACTGTTTTTT CASSSLAGRTNEKLFF
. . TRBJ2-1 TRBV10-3 TGTGCCATCAGTGAGTCCCCCGTGAGCTCCTACAATGAGCAGTTCTTC CAISESPVSSYNEQFF